A selection of T cell receptor beta chains follows, all from one sample in a study of vaccination effects on CD4 cells after COVID-19. Here immunoSEQ multiplex PCR was the method, and the copy in TCRdb shows in-frame clones only, minus some. The sample records 26,000 or so clones, around 78% being singletons. No antigen has been assigned to these receptors. The source was CD4+ T cells from PBMCs cultured with HCoV-NL63 spike peptides, collected before COVID-19 vaccination. These receptors all stem from a human donor who had a prior SARS-CoV-2 infection. Each CDR3 is given with its conserved first and last residue. A D gene is named only where the DNA matches it firmly. The size field is filled for only some rows; it gives once, few, many or a size class.

.	.	TRBV5-1	TRBJ2-5	CASSLVPETQYF	TGCGCCAGCAGCTTGGTACCAGAGACCCAGTACTTC
.	TRBD1	TRBV9	TRBJ2-5	CASSAGVKTGAGTQYF	TGTGCCAGCAGCGCGGGGGTTAAGACAGGGGCGGGGACCCAGTACTTC
.	TRBD1	TRBV29-1	TRBJ1-1	CSVVGQANTEAFF	TGCAGCGTTGTGGGACAGGCTAACACTGAAGCTTTCTTT
.	TRBD1	TRBV7-8	TRBJ2-7	CASKLEGANYEQYF	TGTGCCAGCAAACTCGAGGGGGCAAACTACGAGCAGTACTTC
.	TRBD2	TRBV11-2	TRBJ2-1	CASIKAREGNNEQFF	TGTGCCAGCATCAAAGCTCGGGAGGGGAACAATGAGCAGTTCTTC
.	TRBD1	TRBV6-5	TRBJ1-6	CASSYSDRANSPLHF	TGTGCCAGCAGTTACTCGGACAGGGCTAATTCACCCCTCCACTTT
once	.	TRBV23-1	TRBJ1-5	CASSRLSLEGTVRQPQHF	TGCGCCAGCAGTCGCCTTTCTTTGGAGGGGACGGTGAGGCAGCCCCAGCATTTT
.	TRBD2	TRBV5-1	TRBJ2-1	CASSFATSGGYNEQFF	TGCGCCAGCAGCTTCGCGACTAGCGGGGGATACAATGAGCAGTTCTTC
few	.	TRBV7-8	TRBJ1-4	CASSLVIRRGATNEKLFF	TGTGCCAGCAGCTTAGTTATACGGAGGGGCGCAACTAATGAAAAACTGTTTTTT
.	TRBD2	TRBV5-1	TRBJ2-2	CASSRSGSLNTGELFF	TGCGCCAGCAGCCGTAGCGGGAGTTTGAACACCGGGGAGCTGTTTTTT
.	TRBD2	TRBV4-1	TRBJ2-1	CASSHPGLAGTPGLGEQFF	TGCGCCAGCAGCCACCCCGGGCTAGCGGGGACCCCCGGGTTGGGCGAGCAGTTCTTC
.	TRBD2	TRBV5-1	TRBJ2-3	CASSLDGASGSTDTQYF	TGCGCCAGCAGCTTGGACGGGGCTAGCGGGAGCACAGATACGCAGTATTTT
few	.	TRBV10-3	TRBJ2-7	CAISDYSRIGEQYF	TGTGCCATCAGTGATTATAGTCGGATAGGCGAGCAGTACTTC
.	.	TRBV25-1	TRBJ2-5	CASIFLLWARGETQYF	TGTGCCAGCATTTTTCTCCTCTGGGCTCGAGGGGAGACCCAGTACTTC
once	.	TRBV29-1	TRBJ2-5	CSVASGIGTQYF	TGCAGCGTTGCTTCGGGGATCGGGACCCAGTACTTC
once	TRBD1	TRBV7-2	TRBJ2-7	CASSSATGTGISYEQYF	TGTGCCAGCAGCTCAGCAACCGGGACAGGGATTTCCTACGAGCAGTACTTC
.	.	TRBV19	TRBJ2-5	CASSQLTGRETQYF	TGTGCCAGTAGCCAACTTACAGGTCGCGAGACCCAGTACTTC
.	.	TRBV12-3/TRBV12-4	TRBJ1-2	CASSDGNYGYTF	TGTGCCAGCAGTGACGGAAACTATGGCTACACCTTC
.	.	TRBV6-1	TRBJ1-1	CASSEARGNNEAFF	TGTGCCAGCAGTGAAGCGAGAGGAAATAATGAAGCTTTCTTT
.	.	TRBV19	TRBJ1-5	CASSRGGFQPQHF	TGTGCCAGTAGTAGGGGGGGGTTTCAGCCCCAGCATTTT
.	.	TRBV2	TRBJ1-2	CASSSGFWAF	TGTGCCAGCAGTTCAGGGTTCTGGGCCTTC
.	TRBD2	TRBV6-5	TRBJ2-5	CASSYSLAGEETQYF	TGTGCCAGCAGTTATTCGCTAGCGGGAGAGGAGACCCAGTACTTC
once	TRBD2	TRBV12-3/TRBV12-4	TRBJ2-7	CASSKAGSDEQYF	TGTGCCAGCAGTAAAGCGGGGTCGGACGAGCAGTACTTC
few	.	TRBV27	TRBJ1-5	CASSLLGRGGSNQPQHF	TGTGCCAGCAGTTTATTGGGGCGGGGCGGAAGCAATCAGCCCCAGCATTTT
.	.	TRBV5-6	TRBJ2-5	CASSWRDAGQETQYF	TGTGCCAGCAGCTGGAGGGATGCGGGACAAGAGACCCAGTACTTC
.	TRBD2	TRBV29-1	TRBJ2-3	CSARAGTTTTDTQYF	TGCAGCGCTCGCGCCGGGACTACGACCACAGATACGCAGTATTTT
.	TRBD1	TRBV6-5	TRBJ1-2	CASRGTGNPIYGYTF	TGTGCCAGCAGGGGGACAGGCAATCCGATCTATGGCTACACCTTC
.	.	TRBV6-6	TRBJ1-2	CASSYPGADYGYTF	TGTGCCAGCAGTTACCCGGGGGCGGACTATGGCTACACCTTC
once	TRBD2	TRBV6-7	TRBJ2-2	CASSYSTGGDVDANTGELFF	TGTGCCAGCAGTTACTCGACGGGAGGCGACGTGGATGCGAACACCGGGGAGCTGTTTTTT
.	TRBD1	TRBV4-1	TRBJ1-2	CASSSPGTVYGYTF	TGCGCCAGCAGCTCACCCGGGACAGTCTATGGCTACACCTTC
.	.	TRBV30	TRBJ2-7	CAWGVSSYEQYF	TGTGCCTGGGGGGTAAGCAGCTACGAGCAGTACTTC
medium-sized	TRBD2	TRBV6-6	TRBJ2-7	CASSYGRESDEQYF	TGTGCCAGCAGTTACGGGAGGGAATCTGACGAGCAGTACTTC
.	.	TRBV6-5	TRBJ2-2	CASSYWGGYGGELFF	TGTGCCAGCAGTTACTGGGGCGGGTACGGCGGGGAGCTGTTTTTT
.	TRBD2	TRBV2	TRBJ2-1	CASSRERGVDEQFF	TGTGCCAGCAGTAGGGAGCGGGGGGTGGATGAGCAGTTCTTC
.	.	TRBV2	TRBJ1-5	CASSVDDGGGQPQHF	TGTGCCAGCAGTGTCGACGATGGGGGGGGCCAGCCCCAGCATTTT
.	TRBD1	TRBV5-6	TRBJ1-4	CASSLFDRGIPNEKLFF	TGTGCCAGCAGCTTGTTCGACAGGGGTATACCTAATGAAAAACTGTTTTTT
.	TRBD2	TRBV5-1	TRBJ2-5	CASSLVLAGEETQYF	TGCGCCAGCAGCTTGGTACTAGCGGGGGAGGAGACCCAGTACTTC
.	.	TRBV19	TRBJ1-1	CASRLRELGTEAFF	TGTGCCAGTAGACTCAGGGAGTTGGGCACTGAAGCTTTCTTT
.	.	TRBV20-1	TRBJ1-5	CSASPPGWNQPQHF	TGCAGTGCTAGTCCCCCGGGGTGGAATCAGCCCCAGCATTTT
.	.	TRBV3-1/TRBV3-2	TRBJ2-7	CASSQVAWGSMYEQYF	TGTGCCAGCAGCCAAGTTGCATGGGGCAGTATGTACGAGCAGTACTTC
.	TRBD1	TRBV2	TRBJ1-1	CASGSPRDRDPMNTEAFF	TGTGCCAGCGGCAGTCCGAGAGACAGGGACCCCATGAACACTGAAGCTTTCTTT
.	.	TRBV18	TRBJ1-1	CASSQSGFGMGTEAFF	TGTGCCAGCTCACAATCTGGTTTTGGCATGGGCACTGAAGCTTTCTTT
.	TRBD2	TRBV4-2	TRBJ2-7	CASSQVVSGGSYEQYF	TGTGCCAGCAGCCAAGTGGTTAGCGGGGGTTCCTACGAGCAGTACTTC
few	.	TRBV18	TRBJ2-7	CASSQPGESSYEQYF	TGTGCCAGCTCACAACCGGGTGAGTCCTCCTACGAGCAGTACTTC
few	TRBD1	TRBV5-1	TRBJ2-1	CASSRQGNSYNEQFF	TGCGCCAGCAGCCGACAGGGAAACTCCTACAATGAGCAGTTCTTC
.	.	TRBV5-4	TRBJ1-1	CASSTSGTHTEAFF	TGTGCCAGCAGCACCTCCGGGACCCACACTGAAGCTTTCTTT
.	TRBD2	TRBV5-4	TRBJ2-3	CASSLAAGATDTQYF	TGTGCCAGCAGCTTGGCAGCGGGGGCCACAGATACGCAGTATTTT
medium-sized	TRBD1	TRBV7-4	TRBJ1-4	CASTQQVGTGKVPTNEKLFF	TGTGCCAGCACCCAACAAGTGGGGACAGGGAAGGTTCCAACTAATGAAAAACTGTTTTTT
.	TRBD2	TRBV5-8	TRBJ2-5	CASSPRTSGGPETQYF	TGTGCCAGCAGCCCACGGACTAGCGGGGGCCCAGAGACCCAGTACTTC
.	TRBD2	TRBV2	TRBJ2-5	CASSLQLAGLQETQYF	TGTGCCAGCAGCTTACAACTAGCGGGACTTCAAGAGACCCAGTACTTC
.	.	TRBV11-1	TRBJ2-1	CASSLRLSNEQFF	TGTGCCAGCAGCCTAAGACTCTCCAATGAGCAGTTCTTC